The rows below give T cell receptor beta chains drawn from one sample of a study of OX40 agonist ivuxolimab in advanced cancers. Produced via immunoSEQ multiplex PCR; TCRdb's table is partial and in-frame only. The table has about 110,000 clones, around 93% seen once; the top ten hold roughly 0.66%. Here the sequenced sample was CD4+ or CD8+ T cells sorted from blood, taken in a trial of the OX40 agonist ivuxolimab. These receptors originate from an adult with an advanced solid tumor such as melanoma, head and neck, liver or kidney cancer. The conserved cysteine and the conserved F or W are not part of the CDR3 here.

J gene	V gene	CDR3 protein
TRBJ2-7	TRBV21-1	ASSDGTLTLYEQY
TRBJ1-1	TRBV19	ASSISGDTEAF
TRBJ2-3	TRBV29-1	SVESGRGDTQY
TRBJ2-5	TRBV11-3	ASSLNRWETQY
TRBJ2-2	TRBV27	ASRQGQNTGELF
TRBJ2-5	TRBV7-8	ASSLALETQY
TRBJ2-3	TRBV10-3	AISGSGGSTDTQY
TRBJ1-5	TRBV19	ASNRQPQH
TRBJ1-1	TRBV6-1	ASSQRAQEAF
TRBJ1-1	TRBV4-2	ASSQVATWNTEAF
TRBJ1-2	TRBV7-3	ASSLTQGKGYT